This TCR beta chain stems from a study of beta chain features in type 1 diabetes. Across the whole study: The study found patients and healthy donors alike in age, gender and cell yields. Across every sample, some 110 million sorted cells were examined in total.

What was sequenced were expressed TCRB transcripts, since all of the isolated RNA had been reverse transcribed. Measured with immunoSEQ multiplex PCR; TCRdb has only the in-frame clones, and not every one. The table includes about 160,000 clones, roughly 8% detected once. This clone was seen more than once but under ten times. Germline values: CDR1 SGHVS, CDR2 FQNEAQ. The CDR3 is made up of 15 amino acids. V lost 4 bases to trimming and J lost 7 bases; unmatched junction nucleotides: 5. The sample was central memory CD4+ T cells from blood. The clonotype comes from a young man in good health. The V call is TRBV7-8, the J call TRBJ1-4; 11 positions match TRBD1. The CDR3 spells CASSSVDRGPEKLFF. CDR3 coding DNA: TGTGCCAGCAGCTCGGTGGACAGGGGGCCTGAAAAACTGTTTTTT.